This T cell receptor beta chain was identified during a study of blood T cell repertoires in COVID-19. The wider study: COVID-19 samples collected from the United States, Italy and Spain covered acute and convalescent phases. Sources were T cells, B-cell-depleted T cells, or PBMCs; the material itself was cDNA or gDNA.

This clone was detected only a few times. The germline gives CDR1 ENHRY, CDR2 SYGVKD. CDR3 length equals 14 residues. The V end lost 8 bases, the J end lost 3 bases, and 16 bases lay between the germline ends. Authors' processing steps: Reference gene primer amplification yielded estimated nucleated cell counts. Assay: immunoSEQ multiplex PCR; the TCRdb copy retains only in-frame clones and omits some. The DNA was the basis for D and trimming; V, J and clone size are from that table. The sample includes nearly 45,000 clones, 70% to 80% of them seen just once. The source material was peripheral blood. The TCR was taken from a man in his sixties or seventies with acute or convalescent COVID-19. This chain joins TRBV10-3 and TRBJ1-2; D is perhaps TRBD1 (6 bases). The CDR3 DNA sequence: TGTGCCATCCCTAGGGACACCTTTGACTATGGCTACACCTTC. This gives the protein CAIPRDTFDYGYTF.